This T cell receptor beta chain was identified during a study of T cells in Graves' hyperthyroidism and ophthalmopathy. Study results and caveats: A 13 V-J signature model discriminated ophthalmopathy versus stable hyperthyroidism. Prediction of ophthalmopathy progression came a median approximately 6.6 months pre-onset.

Trimming removed 3 bases from V and 3 bases from J, with 15 bases in between. CDR1 LNHDA and CDR2 SQIVND come from the germline V gene (reference sequence). This CDR3 spans 15 amino acids. The investigators amplified TCR beta CDR3 regions from RNA transcripts. First-round RT-PCR targeting the TCR CDR3 was performed with the HTBI primer set. From the multiplex PCR reads, TCRdb called clonotypes with MiXCR, one entry per CDR3 protein. The sample comprises 300,000 to 350,000 distinct CDR3 sequences, 15% to 20% of which are singletons, and 15% to 19% rests with the top ten. At least 3 on the Clinical Activity Score was recorded for ophthalmopathy patients, who also had NOSPECS grade at least 4 and duration under 3 months. This clonotype was found many times. Its antigen is as yet unknown.

The chain carries TRBV19 and TRBJ2-7; tentatively, D is TRBD1 (6 bases). Sequencing was carried out using blood. This TCR was recovered from a woman between 40 and 55 years old with Graves' ophthalmopathy. In nucleotides, the CDR3 is TGTGCCAGTAGTATGGGAAGGGGGAGACTCTACGAGCAGTACTTC. It translates to CASSMGRGRLYEQYF.